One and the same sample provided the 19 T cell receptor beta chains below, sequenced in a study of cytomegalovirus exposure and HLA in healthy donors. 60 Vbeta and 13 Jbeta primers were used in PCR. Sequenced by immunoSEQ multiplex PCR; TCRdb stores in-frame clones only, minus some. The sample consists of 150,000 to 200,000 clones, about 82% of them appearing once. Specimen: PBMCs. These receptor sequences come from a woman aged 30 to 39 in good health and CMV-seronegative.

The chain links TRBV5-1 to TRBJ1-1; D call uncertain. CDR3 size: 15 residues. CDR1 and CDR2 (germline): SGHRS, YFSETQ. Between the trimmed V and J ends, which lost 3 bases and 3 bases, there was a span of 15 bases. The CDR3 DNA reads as TGCGCCAGCAGCTCAACAACTACCCGGGACACTGAAGCTTTCTTT. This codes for CASSSTTTRDTEAFF.

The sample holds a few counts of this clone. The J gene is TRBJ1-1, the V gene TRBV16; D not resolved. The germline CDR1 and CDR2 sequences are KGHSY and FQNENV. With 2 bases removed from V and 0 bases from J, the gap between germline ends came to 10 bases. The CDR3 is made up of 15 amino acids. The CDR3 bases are TGTGCCAGCAGCCAAAGGCTGGGCTTGAACACTGAAGCTTTCTTT. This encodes CASSQRLGLNTEAFF. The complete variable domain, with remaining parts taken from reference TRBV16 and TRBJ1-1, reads GEEVAQTPKHLVRGEGQKAKLYCAPIKGHSYVFWYQQVLKNEFKFLISFQNENVFDETGMPKERFSAKCLPNSPCSLEIQATKLEDSAVYFCASSQRLGLNTEAFFGQGTRLTVV.

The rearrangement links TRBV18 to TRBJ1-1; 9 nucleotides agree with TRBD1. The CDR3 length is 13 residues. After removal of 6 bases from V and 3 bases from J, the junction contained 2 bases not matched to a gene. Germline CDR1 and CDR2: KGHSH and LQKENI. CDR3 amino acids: CASSRTGDTEAFF. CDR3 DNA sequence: TGTGCCAGCTCCCGGACAGGGGACACTGAAGCTTTCTTT.

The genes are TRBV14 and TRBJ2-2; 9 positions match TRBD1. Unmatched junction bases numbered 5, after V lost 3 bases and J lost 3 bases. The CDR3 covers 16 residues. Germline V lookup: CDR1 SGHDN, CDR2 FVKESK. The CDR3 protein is CASSHLRQGDTGELFF. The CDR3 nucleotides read TGTGCCAGCAGCCACCTTAGACAGGGGGACACCGGGGAGCTGTTTTTT.

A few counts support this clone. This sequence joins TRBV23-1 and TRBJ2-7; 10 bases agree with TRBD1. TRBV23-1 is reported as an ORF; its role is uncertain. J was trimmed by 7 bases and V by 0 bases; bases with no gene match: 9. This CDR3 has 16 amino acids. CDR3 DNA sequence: TGCGCCAGCAGTCAATCGGATAAGGACAGGGGGTGGGAGCAGTACTTC. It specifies CASSQSDKDRGWEQYF.

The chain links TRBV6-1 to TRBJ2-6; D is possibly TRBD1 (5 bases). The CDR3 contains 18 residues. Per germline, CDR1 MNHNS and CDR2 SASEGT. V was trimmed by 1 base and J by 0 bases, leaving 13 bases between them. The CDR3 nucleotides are TGTGCCAGCAGTGAAGATGGACACTTTCGCTCTGGGGCCAACGTCCTGACTTTC. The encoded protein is CASSEDGHFRSGANVLTF.

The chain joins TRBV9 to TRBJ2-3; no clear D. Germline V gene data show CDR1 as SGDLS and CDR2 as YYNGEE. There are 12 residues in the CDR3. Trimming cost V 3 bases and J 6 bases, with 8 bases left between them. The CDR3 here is CASSALADTQYF. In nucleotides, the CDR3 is TGTGCCAGCAGCGCCCTCGCGGATACGCAGTATTTT.

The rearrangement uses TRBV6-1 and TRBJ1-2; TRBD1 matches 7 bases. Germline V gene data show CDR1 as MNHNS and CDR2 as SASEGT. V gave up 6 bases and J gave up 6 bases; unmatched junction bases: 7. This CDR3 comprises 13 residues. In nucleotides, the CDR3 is TGTGCCAGCAGGGGAAAGGGGACAGATGGCTACACCTTC. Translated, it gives CASRGKGTDGYTF.

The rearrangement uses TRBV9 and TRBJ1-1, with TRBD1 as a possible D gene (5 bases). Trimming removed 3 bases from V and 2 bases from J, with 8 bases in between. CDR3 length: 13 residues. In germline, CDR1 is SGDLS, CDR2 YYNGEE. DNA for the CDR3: TGTGCCAGCAGCGGCAGGGTCAACACTGAAGCTTTCTTT. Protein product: CASSGRVNTEAFF.

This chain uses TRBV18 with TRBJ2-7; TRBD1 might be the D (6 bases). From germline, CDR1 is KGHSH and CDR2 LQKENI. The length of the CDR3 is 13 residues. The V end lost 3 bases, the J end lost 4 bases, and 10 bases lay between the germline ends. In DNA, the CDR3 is TGTGCCAGCTCACCGGGGGCTGGGTACGAGCAGTACTTC. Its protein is CASSPGAGYEQYF.

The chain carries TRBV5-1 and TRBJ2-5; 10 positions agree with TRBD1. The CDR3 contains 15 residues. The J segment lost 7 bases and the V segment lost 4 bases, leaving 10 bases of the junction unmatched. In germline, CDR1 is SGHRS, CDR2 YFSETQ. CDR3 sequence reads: CASSGGQGLAGTQYF. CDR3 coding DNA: TGCGCCAGCAGCGGGGGACAGGGGTTAGCAGGGACCCAGTACTTC.

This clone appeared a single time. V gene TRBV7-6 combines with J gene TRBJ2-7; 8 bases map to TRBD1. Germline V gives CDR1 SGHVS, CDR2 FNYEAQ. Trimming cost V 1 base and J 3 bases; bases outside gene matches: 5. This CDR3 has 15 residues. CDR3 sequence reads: CASSLGQGIYYEQYF. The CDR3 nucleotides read TGTGCCAGCAGCTTAGGACAGGGGATCTACTACGAGCAGTACTTC.

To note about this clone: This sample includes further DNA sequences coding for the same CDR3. CDR3 loop: CASSRDSGANVLTF. CDR3 nucleotides: TGCGCCAGCAGTAGAGACTCTGGGGCCAACGTCCTGACTTTC. V and J are TRBV5-1 and TRBJ2-6; D is uncertain. Germline V CDR1 and CDR2: SGHRS, YFSETQ. Trimming shortened V by 5 bases and J by 0 bases, and 6 bases separated the two germline ends. The CDR3 consists of 14 residues.

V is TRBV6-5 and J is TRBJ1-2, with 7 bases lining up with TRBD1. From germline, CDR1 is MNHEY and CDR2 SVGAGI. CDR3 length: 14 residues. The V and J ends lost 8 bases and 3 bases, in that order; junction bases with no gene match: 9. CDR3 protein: CASSRGAVDYGYTF. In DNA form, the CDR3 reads TGTGCCAGCTCCAGGGGGGCGGTGGACTATGGCTACACCTTC.

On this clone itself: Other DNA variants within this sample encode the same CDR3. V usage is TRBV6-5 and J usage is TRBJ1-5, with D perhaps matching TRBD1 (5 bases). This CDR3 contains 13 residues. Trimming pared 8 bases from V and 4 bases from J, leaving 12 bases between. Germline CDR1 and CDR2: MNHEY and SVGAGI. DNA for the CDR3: TGTGCCAGCGGGGGGACGGAGAATCAGCCCCAGCATTTT. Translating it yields CASGGTENQPQHF.

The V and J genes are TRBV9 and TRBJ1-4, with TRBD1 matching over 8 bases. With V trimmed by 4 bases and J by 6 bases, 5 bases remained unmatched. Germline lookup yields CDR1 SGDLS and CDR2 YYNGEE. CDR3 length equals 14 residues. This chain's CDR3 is CASSPGGADEKLFF. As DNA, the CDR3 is TGTGCCAGCAGCCCAGGGGGCGCCGATGAAAAACTGTTTTTT.

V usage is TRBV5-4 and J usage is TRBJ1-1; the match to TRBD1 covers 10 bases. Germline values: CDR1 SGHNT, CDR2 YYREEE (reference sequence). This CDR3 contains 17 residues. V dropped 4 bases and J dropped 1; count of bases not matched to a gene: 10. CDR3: CASSLPSTGGRNTEAFF. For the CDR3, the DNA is TGTGCCAGCAGCCTACCTTCGACAGGGGGCCGGAACACTGAAGCTTTCTTT.

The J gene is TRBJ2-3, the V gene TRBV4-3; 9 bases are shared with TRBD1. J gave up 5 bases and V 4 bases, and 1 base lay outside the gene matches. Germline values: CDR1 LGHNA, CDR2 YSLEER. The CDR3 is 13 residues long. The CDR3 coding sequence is TGCGCCAGCAGCCCGGACAGGGGAGATACGCAGTATTTT. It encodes CASSPDRGDTQYF.

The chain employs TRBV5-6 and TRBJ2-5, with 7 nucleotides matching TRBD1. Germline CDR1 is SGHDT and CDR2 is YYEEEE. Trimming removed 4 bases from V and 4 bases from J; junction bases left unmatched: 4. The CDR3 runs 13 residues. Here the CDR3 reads CASSHWDRETQYF. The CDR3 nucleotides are TGTGCCAGCAGCCACTGGGACAGAGAGACCCAGTACTTC.